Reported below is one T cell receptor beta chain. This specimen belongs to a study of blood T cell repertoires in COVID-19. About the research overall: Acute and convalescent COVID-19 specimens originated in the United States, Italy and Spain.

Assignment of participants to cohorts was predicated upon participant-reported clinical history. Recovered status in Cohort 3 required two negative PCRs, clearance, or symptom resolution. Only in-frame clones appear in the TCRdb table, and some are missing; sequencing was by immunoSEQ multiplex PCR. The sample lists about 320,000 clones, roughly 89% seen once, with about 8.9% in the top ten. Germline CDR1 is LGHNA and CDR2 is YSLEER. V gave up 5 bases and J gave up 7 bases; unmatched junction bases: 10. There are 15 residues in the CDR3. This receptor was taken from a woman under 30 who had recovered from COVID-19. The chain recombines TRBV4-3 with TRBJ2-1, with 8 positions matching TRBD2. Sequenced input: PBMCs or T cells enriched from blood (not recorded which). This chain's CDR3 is CASSSGSGSGNEQFF. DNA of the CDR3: TGCGCCAGCAGCTCGGGGAGCGGGAGTGGAAATGAGCAGTTCTTC.